This T cell receptor beta chain appears in the sequencing data of a study of identical twins. General study points: Cross-sectional statistical analysis was relied on for the conclusions, without the same donors being followed. Twin-shared out-of-frame alpha sequences showed excess low generation probability.

Germline CDR1 and CDR2: ENHRY and SYGVKD. Between the trimmed V and J ends, which lost 0 bases and 7 bases, there was a span of 6 bases. CDR3 length: 12 amino acids. TCRdb processed the 5' RACE reads anew with MiXCR; each CDR3 protein has one entry. The table shows 310,000 or so distinct CDR3 sequences, with approximately 8.5% occurring only once. This clonotype was observed many times. Its cognate antigen is unknown. This sample also appeared in a second study, on yellow fever vaccine responses in identical twins.

The source material was memory (CD45RO+) T cells sorted from blood. The chain couples TRBV10-3 to TRBJ1-2; D is unclear. The TCR comes from a woman aged 18-30 years in good health. The CDR3: CAISESLGGYTF. CDR3 bases: TGTGCCATCAGTGAGTCTTTGGGTGGCTACACCTTC.